This TCR beta chain appears in the sequencing data of a study of blood T cell repertoires in COVID-19. CDR3 length: 13 amino acids. Produced via immunoSEQ multiplex PCR; TCRdb's table is partial and in-frame only. The data show over 350,000 clones, about 85% seen once. The rearrangement links TRBV21-1 to TRBJ1-4; no check of the table's D call, TRBD1, against the DNA was made. TRBV21-1 is termed a pseudogene. The TCR was taken from a woman between 18 and 29 years old with acute COVID-19. The sequencing input was PBMCs or T cells enriched from blood (not recorded which). The CDR3 bases are TGTGCCAGCCCCGGTTACCTAGGGGGAAAACTGTTTTTT. This codes for CASPGYLGGKLFF.